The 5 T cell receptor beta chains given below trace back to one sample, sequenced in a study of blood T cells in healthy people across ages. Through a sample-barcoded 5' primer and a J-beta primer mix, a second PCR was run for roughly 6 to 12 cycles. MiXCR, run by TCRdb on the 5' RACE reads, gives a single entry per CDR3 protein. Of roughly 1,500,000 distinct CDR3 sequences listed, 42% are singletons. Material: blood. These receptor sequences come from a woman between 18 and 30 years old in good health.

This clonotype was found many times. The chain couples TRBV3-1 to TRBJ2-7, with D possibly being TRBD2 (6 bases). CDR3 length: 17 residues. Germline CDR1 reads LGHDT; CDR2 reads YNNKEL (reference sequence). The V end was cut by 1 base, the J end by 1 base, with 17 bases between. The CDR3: CASSQVPLGEASYEQYF. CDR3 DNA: TGTGCCAGCAGCCAAGTGCCCCTCGGGGAGGCATCCTACGAGCAGTACTTC.

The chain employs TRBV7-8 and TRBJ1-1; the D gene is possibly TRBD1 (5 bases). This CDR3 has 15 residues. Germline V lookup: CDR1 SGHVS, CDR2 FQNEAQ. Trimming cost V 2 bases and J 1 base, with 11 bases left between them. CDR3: CASSLIPGGNTEAFF. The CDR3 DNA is TGTGCCAGCAGCTTAATTCCGGGGGGGAACACTGAAGCTTTCTTT. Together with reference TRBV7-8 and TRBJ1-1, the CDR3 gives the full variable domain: GAGVSQSPRYKVAKRGQDVALRCDPISGHVSLFWYQQALGQGPEFLTYFQNEAQLDKSGLPSDRFFAERPEGSVSTLKIQRTQQEDSAVYLCASSLIPGGNTEAFFGQGTRLTVV.

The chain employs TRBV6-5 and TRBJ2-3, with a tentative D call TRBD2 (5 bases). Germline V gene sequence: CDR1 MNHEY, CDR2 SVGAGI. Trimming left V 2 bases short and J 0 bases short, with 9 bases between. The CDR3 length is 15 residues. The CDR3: CASSYGSPSTDTQYF. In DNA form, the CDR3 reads TGTGCCAGCAGTTACGGGAGCCCTAGCACAGATACGCAGTATTTT.

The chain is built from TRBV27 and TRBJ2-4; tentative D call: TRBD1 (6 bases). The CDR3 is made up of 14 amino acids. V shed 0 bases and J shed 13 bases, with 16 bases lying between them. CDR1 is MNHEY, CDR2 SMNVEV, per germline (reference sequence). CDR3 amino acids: CASSLSRGQVRQYF. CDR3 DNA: TGTGCCAGCAGTTTATCAAGGGGACAAGTTCGGCAGTACTTC.

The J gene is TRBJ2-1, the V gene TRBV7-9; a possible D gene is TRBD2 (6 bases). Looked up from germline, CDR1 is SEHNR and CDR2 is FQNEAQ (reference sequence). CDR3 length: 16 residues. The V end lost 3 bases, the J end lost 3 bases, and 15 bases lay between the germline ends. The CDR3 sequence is CASSFNGREHYNEQFF. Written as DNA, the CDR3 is TGTGCCAGCAGCTTTAATGGGCGGGAACACTACAATGAGCAGTTCTTC.